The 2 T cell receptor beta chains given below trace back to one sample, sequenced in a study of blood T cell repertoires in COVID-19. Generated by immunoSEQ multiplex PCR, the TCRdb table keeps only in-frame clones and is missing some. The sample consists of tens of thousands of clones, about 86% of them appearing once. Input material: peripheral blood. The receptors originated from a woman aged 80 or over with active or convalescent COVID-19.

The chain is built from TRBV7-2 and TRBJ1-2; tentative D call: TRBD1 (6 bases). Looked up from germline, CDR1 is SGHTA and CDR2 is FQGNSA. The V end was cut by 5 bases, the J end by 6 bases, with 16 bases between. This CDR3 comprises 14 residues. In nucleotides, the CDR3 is TGTGCCAGCAGCCAGGACAGCATGGGAGATGGCTACACCTTC. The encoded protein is CASSQDSMGDGYTF.

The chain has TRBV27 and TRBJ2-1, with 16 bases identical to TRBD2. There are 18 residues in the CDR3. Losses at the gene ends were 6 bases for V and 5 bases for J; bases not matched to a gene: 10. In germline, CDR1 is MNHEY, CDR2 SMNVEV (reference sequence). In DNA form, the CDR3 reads TGTGCCAGCAGGTGGGGACTAGCGGGAGGGCCTACCCACAATGAGCAGTTCTTC. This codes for CASRWGLAGGPTHNEQFF.